Listed here are 26 T cell receptor beta chains from one sample, sequenced in a study of shared clonotypes between healthy human individuals. Generated by immunoSEQ multiplex PCR, the TCRdb table keeps only in-frame clones and is missing some. This table has fewer than 850,000 clones, about 78% appearing once. Material: memory CD4+ T cells sorted from blood. Sample subset: CD45RA-negative fraction. Receptors were obtained from a woman in her thirties in good health.

This chain uses TRBV11-2 with TRBJ2-7, with 10 bases that match TRBD2. V dropped 6 bases and J dropped 5; count of bases not matched to a gene: 13. This CDR3 spans 16 amino acids. Germline CDR1 SGHAT, CDR2 FQNNGV. CDR3 residues: CASRQNPLAGVNEQYF. The CDR3 DNA follows: TGTGCCAGCAGGCAAAACCCTCTAGCGGGAGTTAACGAGCAGTACTTC.

Regarding this clone: This sample includes further DNA sequences coding for the same CDR3. This chain uses TRBV5-1 with TRBJ2-2; D tentatively fits TRBD1 or TRBD2 (5 bases each). The CDR3 loop spans 15 amino acids. The germline V gene has CDR1 SGHRS and CDR2 YFSETQ. Trimming took off 1 base at V and 0 bases at J, with 7 bases between the two ends. CDR3 nucleotide sequence: TGCGCCAGCAGCTTGAGGGGACCGAACACCGGGGAGCTGTTTTTT. Translation: CASSLRGPNTGELFF.

V gene TRBV28 combines with J gene TRBJ1-2, with D tentatively TRBD1 (6 bases). From germline, CDR1 is MDHEN and CDR2 SYDVKM. V was trimmed by 8 bases and J by 3 bases, leaving 16 bases between them. CDR3 length equals 14 residues. The CDR3 DNA follows: TGTGCCAGCGTTTTAGGGGGGTCCGACTATGGCTACACCTTC. This gives the protein CASVLGGSDYGYTF.

This rearrangement joins TRBV7-8 to TRBJ2-1; 8 bases line up with TRBD1. The junction had 18 bases not matched to a gene; V was cut back by 2 bases and J by 12 bases. CDR3 size: 17 residues. Germline V gene sequence: CDR1 SGHVS, CDR2 FQNEAQ. As DNA, the CDR3 is TGTGCCAGCAGCTTACGCGTCCACGGACAGGGTACAATGATGCAGTTCTTC. Its protein product is CASSLRVHGQGTMMQFF.

V usage is TRBV27 and J usage is TRBJ2-7, with D tentatively TRBD1 (5 bases). The CDR3 loop spans 15 amino acids. The V and J ends lost 9 bases and 3 bases respectively, with 21 bases between them. The germline V gene encodes CDR1 MNHEY and CDR2 SMNVEV (reference sequence). As DNA, the CDR3 is TGTGCCAGTTGGCCGGAAACGGCAGGGCGCTACGAGCAGTACTTC. It translates to CASWPETAGRYEQYF.

The gene calls are TRBV4-1 and TRBJ2-1, with D perhaps matching TRBD1 (6 bases). The CDR3 is made up of 13 amino acids. Trimming cost V 3 bases and J 13 bases, with 16 bases left between them. In germline, CDR1 is MGHRA, CDR2 YSYEKL. CDR3 protein: CASSQPGTLVQFF. CDR3 bases: TGCGCCAGCAGCCAGCCCGGGACACTCGTTCAGTTCTTC.

The V and J genes are TRBV11-3 and TRBJ2-3; TRBD1 agrees at 8 bases. This CDR3 comprises 14 residues. Per germline, CDR1 SGHNT and CDR2 YENEEA. With V trimmed by 4 bases and J by 6 bases, 6 bases remained unmatched. The CDR3 DNA reads TGTGCCAGCAGCTCCCGGACAGGGCGGGATACGCAGTATTTT. Translation gives CASSSRTGRDTQYF.

The chain uses TRBV12-5 and TRBJ2-3, with 9 bases lining up with TRBD2. The germline gives CDR1 LGHNT, CDR2 FRNRAP. CDR3 length: 13 amino acids. J lost 8 bases, V lost 6 bases, and 6 bases had no gene match. CDR3 coding DNA: TGTGCTAGTGGCTTAGCGGGAGAGCGTACGCAGTATTTT. This sequence encodes CASGLAGERTQYF.

The J gene is TRBJ1-1, the V gene TRBV4-2; no clear D gene. Looked up from germline, CDR1 is LGHNA and CDR2 is YNFKEQ. The CDR3 spans 15 residues. The V end was cut by 1 base, the J end by 1 base, with 10 bases between. The CDR3 coding sequence is TGTGCCAGCAGCCAAGGAGGGTTTCGGAACACTGAAGCTTTCTTT. Amino acid sequence: CASSQGGFRNTEAFF.

This clone was counted a single time. This chain connects TRBV21-1 to TRBJ1-1; the D call in the table, TRBD1, was not verified against the DNA. TRBV21-1 is tagged as a pseudogene. The CDR3 spans 16 residues. The CDR3 region is CASSSNPRGRDTEAFF. The CDR3 coding sequence is TGTGCCAGCAGCTCGAATCCAAGGGGTAGGGACACTGAAGCTTTCTTT.

The rearrangement links TRBV7-8 to TRBJ1-1, with D uncertain. Trimming removed 3 bases from V and 0 bases from J, with 17 bases in between. CDR3 size: 17 residues. CDR1 is SGHVS and CDR2 is FQNEAQ in the germline V gene. Here the CDR3 DNA reads TGTGCCAGCAGCTTGCCTCGCGCGGTCGTGGTGAACACTGAAGCTTTCTTT. Translation gives CASSLPRAVVVNTEAFF.

This clone was seen once. The V gene is TRBV7-2, the J gene TRBJ2-3; the match to TRBD2 covers 10 bases. The germline gives CDR1 SGHTA, CDR2 FQGNSA. This CDR3 has 15 amino acids. V lost 1 base and J lost 10; bases outside the gene matches: 8. CDR3 bases: TGTGCCAGCAGCTTAGGGTCTAGCGGGGGAGAGGCGCAGTATTTT. Protein sequence: CASSLGSSGGEAQYF.

The chain joins TRBV7-2 to TRBJ2-7; 10 bases line up with TRBD2. With 2 bases clipped from V and 4 bases from J, the junction kept 8 bases outside the gene matches. Germline assignment: CDR1 SGHTA and CDR2 FQGNSA. CDR3 length: 16 residues. CDR3 in amino acids: CASSLLASGSTYEQYF. The CDR3 nucleotides are TGTGCCAGCAGCTTATTGGCTAGCGGGAGTACTTACGAGCAGTACTTC.

This chain links TRBV7-8 with TRBJ2-7; 8 nucleotides agree with TRBD2. After removal of 1 base from V and 2 bases from J, the junction contained 1 base not matched to a gene. Germline V CDR1 and CDR2: SGHVS, FQNEAQ. This CDR3 spans 14 amino acids. CDR3 nucleotide sequence: TGTGCCAGCAGCTTAGAAGCGGGAGCCTACGAGCAGTACTTC. Its protein product is CASSLEAGAYEQYF.

The chain couples TRBV2 to TRBJ1-2; no clear D. The V end lost 6 bases, the J end lost 2 bases, and 13 bases lay between the germline ends. CDR1 is SNHLY and CDR2 is FYNNEI in the germline V gene. The CDR3 is 14 amino acids. The CDR3 loop reads CASRDGRLNYGYTF. The CDR3 region has the DNA TGTGCCAGCAGGGACGGCAGACTCAACTATGGCTACACCTTC.

CDR3 loop: CSVGEDGGNTIYF. The CDR3 coding sequence is TGCAGCGTTGGAGAGGACGGTGGAAACACCATATATTTT. The chain combines TRBV29-1 with TRBJ1-3; D uncertain. CDR1 and CDR2 (germline): SQVTM, ANQGSEA. The CDR3 consists of 13 residues. Trimming stripped 4 bases from V and 3 bases from J, with 10 bases between.

The rearrangement uses TRBV7-2 and TRBJ2-3; D is undetermined. V lost 5 bases, J lost 5 bases, and 14 bases lay in between. CDR3 length: 14 residues. CDR1 SGHTA and CDR2 FQGNSA come from the germline V gene. The CDR3 protein is CASSPAPSRDTQYF. The CDR3 bases are TGTGCCAGCAGCCCCGCCCCCTCTCGAGATACGCAGTATTTT.

V gene TRBV27 combines with J gene TRBJ2-7; 9 bases are shared with TRBD2. Germline lookup yields CDR1 MNHEY and CDR2 SMNVEV (reference sequence). The CDR3 runs to 19 residues. The CDR3 DNA is TGTGCTAGCTTACTAAGGGGGGGCTTCTGGGCGGGAGGGCCCTACGAGCAGTACTTC. It yields the protein CASLLRGGFWAGGPYEQYF.

The chain has TRBV19 and TRBJ2-4, with D unresolved. The CDR3 is made up of 16 amino acids. Trimming pared 0 bases from V and 7 bases from J, leaving 16 bases between. From germline, CDR1 is LNHDA and CDR2 SQIVND (reference sequence). The CDR3 region is CASSIDWGSWSNIQYF. In nucleotides, the CDR3 is TGTGCCAGTAGTATAGATTGGGGTAGCTGGTCGAACATTCAGTACTTC. The full variable domain, its missing parts supplied by reference TRBV19 and TRBJ2-4, is DGGITQSPKYLFRKEGQNVTLSCEQNLNHDAMYWYRQDPGQGLRLIYYSQIVNDFQKGDIAEGYSVSREKKESFPLTVTSAQKNPTAFYLCASSIDWGSWSNIQYFGAGTRLSVL.

The rearrangement joins TRBV16 to TRBJ1-1; TRBD1 might be the D (6 bases). CDR1 KGHSY and CDR2 FQNENV come from the germline V gene. CDR3 length equals 15 residues. The V end was cut by 0 bases, the J end by 4 bases, with 12 bases between. The CDR3 DNA follows: TGTGCCAGCAGCCAATCTCGACAGGTCGGCACTGAAGCTTTCTTT. Its protein product is CASSQSRQVGTEAFF.

This chain uses TRBV11-2 with TRBJ2-4; D ambiguous. The V gene's germline CDR1 is SGHAT and CDR2 FQNNGV. The ends were cut back, 2 bases at V and 7 bases at J, with 15 bases in the middle. This CDR3 contains 15 residues. The CDR3 DNA reads as TGTGCCAGCAGCTTAACTGACAACCCGAGGAACATTCAGTACTTC. Residues: CASSLTDNPRNIQYF.

J is TRBJ1-2 and V is TRBV4-1; tentative D call: TRBD1 (6 bases). The ends were cut back, 1 base at V and 3 bases at J, with 9 bases in the middle. Germline CDR1 reads MGHRA; CDR2 reads YSYEKL. The CDR3 consists of 14 residues. In DNA form, the CDR3 reads TGCGCCAGCAGCCAAGTCGGGGGCCACTATGGCTACACCTTC. Translation: CASSQVGGHYGYTF.

This clone was detected a few times. This chain links TRBV10-3 with TRBJ2-1; 12 bases map to TRBD1. The CDR3 sequence is 16 residues long. Germline CDR1 reads ENHRY; CDR2 reads SYGVKD. V shed 8 bases and J 7 bases; nucleotides not matched to a gene: 12. Here the CDR3 reads CAIHPSGQGADNEQFF. The CDR3 region has the DNA TGTGCCATCCACCCATCGGGACAGGGGGCGGATAATGAGCAGTTCTTC.

About this clone itself: This CDR3 is also generated by other DNA sequences in the sample. This chain connects TRBV13 to TRBJ1-5, with D unclear. CDR1 is PRHDT and CDR2 is FYEKMQ in the germline V gene (reference sequence). The CDR3 is made up of 12 amino acids. Trimming removed 3 bases from V and 7 bases from J, with 7 bases in between. This CDR3 reads CASSLLGQPQHF. The CDR3 nucleotides are TGTGCCAGCAGCTTGCTTGGGCAGCCCCAGCATTTT. The whole variable domain, filled in from reference TRBV13 and TRBJ1-5, reads AAGVIQSPRHLIKEKRETATLKCYPIPRHDTVYWYQQGPGQDPQFLISFYEKMQSDKGSIPDRFSAQQFSDYHSELNMSSLELGDSALYFCASSLLGQPQHFGDGTRLSIL.

Only a few counts were recorded for this clone. The rearrangement links TRBV5-1 to TRBJ2-7; D possibly corresponds to TRBD1 (6 bases). The CDR3 extends over 16 amino acids. The germline CDR1 and CDR2 sequences are SGHRS and YFSETQ. With 4 bases removed from V and 1 base from J, the gap between germline ends came to 18 bases. CDR3 region: CASSPLWDTGSYEQYF. The CDR3, as DNA: TGCGCCAGCAGCCCCCTGTGGGACACCGGGTCCTACGAGCAGTACTTC. The variable domain in full, completed from reference TRBV5-1 and TRBJ2-7, reads KAGVTQTPRYLIKTRGQQVTLSCSPISGHRSVSWYQQTPGQGLQFLFEYFSETQRNKGNFPGRFSGRQFSNSRSEMNVSTLELGDSALYLCASSPLWDTGSYEQYFGPGTRLTVT.

V gene TRBV6-1 combines with J gene TRBJ1-1; D is uncertain. Per the germline V gene, CDR1 is MNHNS and CDR2 is SASEGT. Trimming took 6 bases from V and 6 from J, leaving 17 bases between them. The CDR3 is 14 residues long. CDR3: CASRIAGMESEAFF. CDR3 bases: TGTGCCAGCAGAATCGCGGGGATGGAGTCTGAAGCTTTCTTT.